These 5 T cell receptor beta chains were sequenced from one sample in a study of T cells in Graves' hyperthyroidism and ophthalmopathy. The CDR3 regions of TCR beta were amplified from RNA transcripts. The study used the HTBI primer set for a first-round RT-PCR of the TCR CDR3. TCRdb used MiXCR to reprocess the multiplex PCR reads, holding one entry per CDR3 protein. The sample holds 210,000 or so distinct CDR3 sequences, approximately 17% seen once. The sample taken for sequencing was blood. All receptors derive from a man in his forties or fifties with Graves' hyperthyroidism.

This clonotype appeared many times. The J gene is TRBJ2-7, the V gene TRBV6-1; the match to TRBD1 covers 10 bases. V lost 3 bases to trimming and J lost 3 bases; unmatched junction nucleotides: 5. In germline, CDR1 is MNHNS, CDR2 SASEGT. The CDR3 sequence is 15 residues long. CDR3 DNA: TGTGCCAGCAGTGAGGGGGGACAGGGGTTCTACGAGCAGTACTTC. Its protein is CASSEGGQGFYEQYF.

There are a few counts of this clonotype. The rearrangement uses TRBV5-1 and TRBJ2-2; unclear D gene. The germline V and J ends were trimmed by 4 bases and 1 base, with 14 bases remaining between them. This CDR3 comprises 16 residues. Germline assignment: CDR1 SGHRS and CDR2 YFSETQ. The CDR3 sequence is CASSPIAGLNTGELFF. The CDR3 DNA reads as TGCGCCAGCAGCCCCATTGCAGGATTGAACACCGGGGAGCTGTTTTTT.

Many counts were recorded for this clonotype. The chain carries TRBV28 and TRBJ1-5, with D perhaps matching TRBD1 (6 bases). Germline V gives CDR1 MDHEN, CDR2 SYDVKM. V dropped 3 bases and J dropped 3 bases, with 9 bases sitting between them. The CDR3 is 14 amino acids. The chain's CDR3 is CASSFYRVNQPQHF. The CDR3 nucleotides are TGTGCCAGCAGTTTTTACAGGGTCAATCAGCCCCAGCATTTT.

This clonotype was observed at least ten times. The rearrangement joins TRBV11-2 to TRBJ2-7; D might be TRBD2 (6 bases). This CDR3 is built from 15 residues. V lost 5 bases and J 4 bases, leaving 18 bases between the germline ends. Germline CDR1 and CDR2: SGHAT and FQNNGV. The CDR3 DNA reads TGTGCCAGCAGCCCCCGCGCGGGGCGCGGTTACGAGCAGTACTTC. Its translation: CASSPRAGRGYEQYF.

This clonotype was counted ten times or more. The chain employs TRBV5-1 and TRBJ2-1; D might be TRBD2 (6 bases). V lost 6 bases and J lost 4, with 20 bases in between. The CDR3 runs 16 residues. Germline CDR1 SGHRS, CDR2 YFSETQ. CDR3 sequence: CASTLGGLSAYNEQFF. In DNA form, the CDR3 reads TGCGCCAGCACCCTTGGGGGACTTTCGGCGTACAATGAGCAGTTCTTC.